This T cell receptor beta chain originates from a study of blood T cell repertoires in COVID-19. Using immunoSEQ multiplex PCR, the repertoire was profiled, and TCRdb retains in-frame clones only, with some absent. The sample yields tens of thousands of clones, 75% to 95% seen once. Sequencing was performed on peripheral blood. This sequence was found in a middle-aged man with COVID-19, enrolled during active disease.

This chain's CDR3 is CASSLTGAADEKLFF. The CDR3 DNA reads TGTGCCAGCAGTTTAACAGGGGCCGCGGATGAAAAACTGTTTTTT. This chain joins TRBV7-9 and TRBJ1-4, with 7 bases lining up with TRBD1. Trimming removed 6 bases from V and 6 bases from J; junction bases left unmatched: 10. Germline CDR1 is SEHNR and CDR2 is FQNEAQ (reference sequence). The CDR3 extends over 15 amino acids.